The 17 T cell receptor beta chains in this list originate from one sample, sequenced in a study of blood T cell repertoires in COVID-19. Method: immunoSEQ multiplex PCR; TCRdb's copy keeps in-frame clones and lacks some. The sample holds 200,000 to 300,000 clones, approximately 85% seen once. The material sequenced was peripheral blood. The source is a woman aged 80 or older with COVID-19, enrolled during active disease.

The chain uses TRBV7-3 and TRBJ2-1, with a tentative D call TRBD2 (7 bases). Germline CDR1 SGHTA, CDR2 FQGTGA. Trimming took 0 bases from V and 5 from J, leaving 14 bases between them. The CDR3 sequence is 16 residues long. The DNA of the CDR3 is TGTGCCAGCAGCTTAACGTCGGGGGGCCATCACAATGAGCAGTTCTTC. It encodes CASSLTSGGHHNEQFF.

This clone was recorded once. This chain uses TRBV12-3 or TRBV12-4 with TRBJ1-2; D is possibly TRBD1 (5 bases). V was shortened by 10 bases and J by 6 bases, with 18 bases between the two germline ends. The CDR3 is made up of 13 amino acids. This CDR3 is CAIQNGGLNGYTF. CDR3 nucleotide sequence: TGTGCCATCCAAAACGGGGGACTTAATGGCTACACCTTC.

This clone occurred a few times. The sample holds other DNA sequences that translate to the same CDR3. The rearrangement uses TRBV2 and TRBJ1-2; 7 nucleotides align to TRBD1. After removal of 6 bases from V and 2 bases from J, the junction contained 0 bases not matched to a gene. The CDR3 sequence is 12 residues long. The germline V gene encodes CDR1 SNHLY and CDR2 FYNNEI. CDR3 nucleotides: TGTGCCAGCAGGGGACAGAACTATGGCTACACCTTC. Translation: CASRGQNYGYTF. The full variable domain, with the rest looked up from reference TRBV2 and TRBJ1-2, is EPEVTQTPSHQVTQMGQEVILRCVPISNHLYFYWYRQILGQKVEFLVSFYNNEISEKSEIFDDQFSVERPDGSNFTLKIRSTKLEDSAMYFCASRGQNYGYTFGSGTRLTVV.

This chain connects TRBV24-1 to TRBJ1-5; no clear D gene. Deletions cut 6 bases from V and 1 base from J, with 15 bases between. Germline CDR1 KGHDR, CDR2 SFDVKD. This CDR3 has 16 residues. CDR3 sequence: CATSRTERRSNQPQHF. The CDR3 region has the DNA TGTGCCACCAGTAGGACTGAGAGACGGAGCAATCAGCCCCAGCATTTT.

To note about this clone: The same CDR3 is also encoded by other DNA sequences in this sample. The rearrangement links TRBV5-4 to TRBJ2-5; D not resolved. Germline V gene sequence: CDR1 SGHNT, CDR2 YYREEE (reference sequence). Deletions cut 1 base from V and 1 base from J, with 8 bases between. The CDR3 extends over 14 amino acids. This CDR3 is CASSLPETQETQYF. The CDR3 coding sequence is TGTGCCAGCAGCTTGCCGGAGACCCAAGAGACCCAGTACTTC.

The CDR3 region has the DNA TGCGCCAGCAGCTTAGCACAGGGGGACTATGGCTACACCTTC. Its translation is CASSLAQGDYGYTF. The V gene is TRBV5-1, the J gene TRBJ1-2; the match to TRBD1 covers 8 bases. The CDR3 totals 14 residues. V gave up 2 bases and J gave up 3 bases; unmatched junction bases: 3. From germline, CDR1 is SGHRS and CDR2 YFSETQ.

This chain uses TRBV11-3 with TRBJ2-2; 9 bases fit TRBD1. CDR1 and CDR2 from the germline V gene are SGHNT and YENEEA. CDR3 length: 15 residues. The trim removed 5 bases at V and 5 bases at J, leaving 6 bases unmatched. CDR3: CASSLGTGRTGELFF. CDR3 sequence (DNA): TGTGCCAGCAGCCTCGGGACAGGGCGTACCGGGGAGCTGTTTTTT.

This chain joins TRBV10-3 and TRBJ1-2; D possibly corresponds to TRBD1 (5 bases). This CDR3 is 14 amino acids long. CDR1 and CDR2 from the germline V gene are ENHRY and SYGVKD. V was clipped by 7 bases and J by 2 bases, with 14 bases between them. The CDR3 sequence is CAITEDILNYGYTF. The CDR3, as DNA: TGTGCCATCACCGAGGACATCCTAAACTATGGCTACACCTTC.

In this sample, this clone turned up once. The rearrangement joins TRBV9 to TRBJ1-1; D is possibly TRBD1 (6 bases). The V end was cut by 2 bases, the J end by 3 bases, with 8 bases between. Germline V gives CDR1 SGDLS, CDR2 YYNGEE. This CDR3 has 13 residues. CDR3 DNA sequence: TGTGCCAGCAGCGTGGGGACATACACTGAAGCTTTCTTT. It codes for CASSVGTYTEAFF.

The chain combines TRBV6-5 with TRBJ1-5; 8 bases are a match to TRBD1. V lost 6 bases, J lost 0 bases, and 4 bases stayed unmatched. The germline V gene encodes CDR1 MNHEY and CDR2 SVGAGI. This CDR3 spans 15 amino acids. The CDR3 reads CASRRGQDSNQPQHF. CDR3 nucleotide sequence: TGTGCCAGCAGAAGGGGACAGGATAGCAATCAGCCCCAGCATTTT.

The rearrangement links TRBV4-2 to TRBJ2-2; D not certain. CDR3 length: 16 amino acids. Germline V gives CDR1 LGHNA, CDR2 YNFKEQ. With 1 base removed from V and 3 bases from J, the gap between germline ends came to 12 bases. CDR3 DNA sequence: TGTGCCAGCAGCCAAGTCGGTTTGAGGTACACCGGGGAGCTGTTTTTT. Amino acid sequence: CASSQVGLRYTGELFF.

V is TRBV7-9 and J is TRBJ1-4, with 8 positions matching TRBD1. The V and J ends lost 4 bases and 3 bases, in that order; junction bases with no gene match: 4. CDR1 is SEHNR, CDR2 FQNEAQ, per germline (reference sequence). CDR3 size: 15 residues. Here the CDR3 DNA reads TGTGCCAGCAGCTCAGGGACAGGCCCTAATGAAAAACTGTTTTTT. Amino acids: CASSSGTGPNEKLFF.

The V gene is TRBV28, the J gene TRBJ2-5, with 8 bases that match TRBD2. Germline trimming cut 6 bases from V and 2 bases from J; bases unmatched to any gene: 14. Germline CDR1 and CDR2: MDHEN and SYDVKM. This CDR3 contains 17 residues. The CDR3 DNA reads as TGTGCCAGCAGCCCCCATGAACTAGCGGCCCTTCAAGAGACCCAGTACTTC. Its protein is CASSPHELAALQETQYF.

The CDR3 sequence: CASGGWTTTGELFF. In DNA, the CDR3 is TGCGCCAGCGGGGGGTGGACGACCACCGGGGAGCTGTTTTTT. The V gene is TRBV5-1, the J gene TRBJ2-2, with D possibly TRBD2 on 6 matching bases. CDR3 length: 14 amino acids. From germline, CDR1 is SGHRS and CDR2 YFSETQ. The germline V and J ends were trimmed by 7 bases and 4 bases, with 14 bases remaining between them.

V and J are TRBV7-9 and TRBJ1-4, with TRBD1 matching over 7 bases. Germline CDR1 reads SEHNR; CDR2 reads FQNEAQ (reference sequence). J was trimmed by 8 bases and V by 8 bases; bases with no gene match: 14. The CDR3 length is 15 residues. CDR3 sequence (DNA): TGTGCCAGCTCCTTACGGGCAGGGGGAGGAGAAAAACTGTTTTTT. Translated: CASSLRAGGGEKLFF.

The rearrangement links TRBV6-2 or TRBV6-3 to TRBJ1-6, with a possible D match to TRBD1 (6 bases). The CDR3 is 15 amino acids. Germline V CDR1 and CDR2: MNHEY, SVGEGT. V was clipped by 2 bases and J by 7 bases, with 12 bases between them. CDR3 sequence reads: CASSYARQGNSPLHF. CDR3 nucleotides: TGTGCCAGCAGTTACGCCCGTCAGGGGAATTCACCCCTCCACTTT.

The genes are TRBV28 and TRBJ1-2; maybe TRBD1 (5 bases). Germline V gene lookup returns CDR1 MDHEN and CDR2 SYDVKM. V was clipped by 7 bases and J by 4 bases, with 19 bases between them. The CDR3 is made up of 15 amino acids. The CDR3 DNA reads as TGTGCCAGCATCCACCAGCAGGGAAAGTCCTATGGCTACACCTTC. Translated: CASIHQQGKSYGYTF.